This TCR beta chain was recorded in a study of tumor and adjacent non-tumor tissue in lung cancer. A modified ARM-PCR protocol with three rounds of nested PCR amplified TCRbeta. A single record per CDR3 protein comes from TCRdb applying MiXCR to the multiplex PCR reads. This table holds some 95,000 distinct CDR3 sequences, more than 80% found once. This CDR3 spans 13 amino acids. Looked up from germline, CDR1 is SGHNT and CDR2 is YENEEA. No cell sorting was done before RNA was extracted from the tissue. The normal lung tissue was taken more than 3 cm from the tumor edge. As concerns this clonotype: The junction departs from germline at one end; a sequencing error may be responsible.

The chain joins TRBV11-3 to TRBJ2-5, with 7 nucleotides matching TRBD2. The sequence was collected from a man aged 55 to 70 with small cell lung cancer. The specimen sequenced was distant non-tumor lung tissue. For the CDR3, the DNA is TGTACCAGCGGGGAGGGGCTGCAAGAGACCCAGTACTTC. Translated, it gives CTSGEGLQETQYF. Full variable domain (outside the CDR3, taken from reference TRBV11-3 and TRBJ2-5): EAGVVQSPRYKIIEKKQPVAFWCNPISGHNTLYWYLQNLGQGPELLIRYENEEAVDDSQLPKDRFSAERLKGVDSTLKIQPAELGDSAVYLCTSGEGLQETQYFGPGTRLLVL.